This T cell receptor beta chain was recorded in a study of identical twins. Findings and limits, study-wide: Models, which agreed with sharing between unrelated individuals, nonetheless underestimated the out-of-frame TCR alpha sharing seen in monozygotic twins. In cord blood, abundant beta clonotypes had fewer insertions; memory showed no trend.

A remark on this clonotype: Its cognate antigen is unknown.

The CDR3 covers 13 residues. Germline CDR1 reads SGHTA; CDR2 reads FQGNSA. cDNA molecules carried unique molecular identifiers, and template switching added a universal primer site. Using its own MiXCR run on the 5' RACE reads, TCRdb lists one record per CDR3 protein. The profile covers 690,000 or so distinct CDR3 sequences, with around 5.7% appearing a single time and roughly 2% taken by the ten largest. This TCR derives from a man between 18 and 35 years old in good health. The rearrangement uses TRBV7-2 and TRBJ2-5; perhaps D is TRBD1 or TRBD2 (5 bases each). Sequenced: naive T cells sorted from blood. CDR3 nucleotide sequence: TGTGCGTCCCGGGTCACATGGGGGGAGACCCAGTACTTC. This gives the protein CASRVTWGETQYF.